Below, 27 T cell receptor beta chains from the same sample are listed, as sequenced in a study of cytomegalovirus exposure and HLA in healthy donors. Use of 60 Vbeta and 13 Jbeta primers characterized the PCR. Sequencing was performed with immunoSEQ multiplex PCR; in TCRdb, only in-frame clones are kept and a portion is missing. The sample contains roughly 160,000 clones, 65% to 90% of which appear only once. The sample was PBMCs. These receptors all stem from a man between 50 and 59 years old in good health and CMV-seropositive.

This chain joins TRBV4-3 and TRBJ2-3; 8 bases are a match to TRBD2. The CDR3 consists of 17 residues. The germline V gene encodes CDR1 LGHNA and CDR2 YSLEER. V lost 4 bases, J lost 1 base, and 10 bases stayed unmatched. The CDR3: CASSPDVGLARTDTQYF. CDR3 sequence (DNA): TGCGCCAGCAGCCCAGACGTTGGACTAGCCCGCACAGATACGCAGTATTTT.

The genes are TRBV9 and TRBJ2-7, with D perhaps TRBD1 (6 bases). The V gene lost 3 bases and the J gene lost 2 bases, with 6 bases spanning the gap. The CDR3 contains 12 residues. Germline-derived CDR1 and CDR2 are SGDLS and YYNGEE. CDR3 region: CASSEGAYEQYF. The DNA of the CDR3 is TGTGCCAGCAGCGAGGGGGCCTACGAGCAGTACTTC.

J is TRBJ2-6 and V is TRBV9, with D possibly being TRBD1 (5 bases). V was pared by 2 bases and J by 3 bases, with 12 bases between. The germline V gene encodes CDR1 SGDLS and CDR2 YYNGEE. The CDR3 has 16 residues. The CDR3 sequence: CASSVQTGFGANVLTF. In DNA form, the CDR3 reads TGTGCCAGCAGCGTCCAAACAGGATTTGGGGCCAACGTCCTGACTTTC.

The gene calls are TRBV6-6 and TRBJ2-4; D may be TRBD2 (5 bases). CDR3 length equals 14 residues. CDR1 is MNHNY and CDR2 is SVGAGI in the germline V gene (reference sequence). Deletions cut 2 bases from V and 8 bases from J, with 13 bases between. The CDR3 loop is CASSYGSGSDIQYF. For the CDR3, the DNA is TGTGCCAGCAGTTACGGCTCGGGGTCTGACATTCAGTACTTC.

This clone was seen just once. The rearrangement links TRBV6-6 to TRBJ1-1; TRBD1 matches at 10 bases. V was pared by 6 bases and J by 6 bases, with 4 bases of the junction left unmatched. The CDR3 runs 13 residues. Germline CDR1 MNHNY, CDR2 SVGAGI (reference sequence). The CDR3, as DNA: TGTGCCAGCAGATCGACAGGGGGCCCTGAAGCTTTCTTT. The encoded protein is CASRSTGGPEAFF.

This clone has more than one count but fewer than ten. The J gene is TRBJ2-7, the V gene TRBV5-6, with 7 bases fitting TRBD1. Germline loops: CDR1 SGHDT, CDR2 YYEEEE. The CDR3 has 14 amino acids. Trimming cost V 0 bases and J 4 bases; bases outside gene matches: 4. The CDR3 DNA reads TGTGCCAGCAGCTTGGAGGGACAGTCATACGAGCAGTACTTC. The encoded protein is CASSLEGQSYEQYF.

CDR3: CASSLAKGETDTQYF. The CDR3 nucleotides read TGCGCCAGCAGCTTGGCAAAGGGGGAGACAGATACGCAGTATTTT. This chain joins TRBV5-1 and TRBJ2-3, with D perhaps TRBD1 (6 bases). The CDR3 is 15 residues long. The germline V and J ends were trimmed by 0 bases and 3 bases, with 11 bases remaining between them. CDR1 is SGHRS, CDR2 YFSETQ, per germline.

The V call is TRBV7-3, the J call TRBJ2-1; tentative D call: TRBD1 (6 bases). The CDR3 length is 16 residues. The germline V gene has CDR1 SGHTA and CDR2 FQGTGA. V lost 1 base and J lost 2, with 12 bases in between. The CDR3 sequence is CASSLNGQGTYNEQFF. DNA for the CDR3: TGTGCCAGCAGCTTAAATGGGCAGGGGACCTACAATGAGCAGTTCTTC.

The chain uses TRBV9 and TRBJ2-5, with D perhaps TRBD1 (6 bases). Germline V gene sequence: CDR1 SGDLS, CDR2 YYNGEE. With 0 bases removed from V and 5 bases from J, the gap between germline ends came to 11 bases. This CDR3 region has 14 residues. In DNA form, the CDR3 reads TGTGCCAGCAGCGTAGCTGGGGGCAAGGAGACCCAGTACTTC. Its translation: CASSVAGGKETQYF.

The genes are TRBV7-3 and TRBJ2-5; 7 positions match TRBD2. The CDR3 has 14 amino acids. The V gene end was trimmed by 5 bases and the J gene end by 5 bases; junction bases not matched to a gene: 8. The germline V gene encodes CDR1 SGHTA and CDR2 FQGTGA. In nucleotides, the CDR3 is TGTGCCAGCAGCCCGACTAGCCCCCAGGAGACCCAGTACTTC. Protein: CASSPTSPQETQYF.

This CDR3 reads CASRWDMNTEAFF. CDR3 in DNA: TGTGCCAGCAGATGGGACATGAACACTGAAGCTTTCTTT. The chain joins TRBV6-4 to TRBJ1-1; D perhaps matches TRBD1 (6 bases). CDR3 length: 13 residues. Germline values: CDR1 MRHNA, CDR2 SNTAGT. V was pared by 6 bases and J by 0 bases, with 8 bases between.

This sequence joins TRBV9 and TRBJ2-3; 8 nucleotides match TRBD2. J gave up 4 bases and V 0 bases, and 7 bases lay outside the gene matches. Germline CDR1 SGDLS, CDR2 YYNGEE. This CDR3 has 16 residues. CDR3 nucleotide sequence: TGTGCCAGCAGCGTAGTTGCGGGGGGTTTTTCAGATACGCAGTATTTT. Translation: CASSVVAGGFSDTQYF.

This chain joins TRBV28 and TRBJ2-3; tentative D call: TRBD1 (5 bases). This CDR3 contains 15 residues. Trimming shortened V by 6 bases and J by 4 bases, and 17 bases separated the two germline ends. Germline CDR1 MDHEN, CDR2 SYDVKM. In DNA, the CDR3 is TGTGCCAGCAGCCCTACTGGGGCCACCCCAGATACGCAGTATTTT. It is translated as CASSPTGATPDTQYF.

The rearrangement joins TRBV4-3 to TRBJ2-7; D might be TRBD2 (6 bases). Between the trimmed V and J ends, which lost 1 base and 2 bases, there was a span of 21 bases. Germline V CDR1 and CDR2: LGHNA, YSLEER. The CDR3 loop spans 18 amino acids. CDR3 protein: CASSQARDSAQITYEQYF. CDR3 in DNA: TGCGCCAGCAGCCAAGCGCGGGATAGCGCCCAAATCACCTACGAGCAGTACTTC.

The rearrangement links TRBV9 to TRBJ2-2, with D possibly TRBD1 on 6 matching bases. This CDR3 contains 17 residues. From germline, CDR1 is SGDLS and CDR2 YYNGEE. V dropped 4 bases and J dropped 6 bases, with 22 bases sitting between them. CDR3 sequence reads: CASSQTGDTAFAGELFF. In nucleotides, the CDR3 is TGTGCCAGCAGCCAAACTGGGGACACGGCCTTCGCCGGGGAGCTGTTTTTT.

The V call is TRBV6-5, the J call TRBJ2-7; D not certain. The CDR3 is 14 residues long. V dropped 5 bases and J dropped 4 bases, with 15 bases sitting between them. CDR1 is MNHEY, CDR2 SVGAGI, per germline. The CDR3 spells CASSDSTVWYEQYF. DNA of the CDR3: TGTGCCAGCAGTGATAGCACCGTTTGGTACGAGCAGTACTTC.

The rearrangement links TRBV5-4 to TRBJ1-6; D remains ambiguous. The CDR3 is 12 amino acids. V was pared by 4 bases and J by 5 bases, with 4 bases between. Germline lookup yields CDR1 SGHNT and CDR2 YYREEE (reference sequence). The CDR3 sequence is CASSLNNSPLHF. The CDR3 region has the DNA TGTGCCAGCAGCCTTAATAATTCACCCCTCCACTTT.

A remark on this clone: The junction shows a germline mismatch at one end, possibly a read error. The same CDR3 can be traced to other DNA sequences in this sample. The CDR3 DNA reads as TGCGCCAGCAGCGCCGGAGGAGGAACTAATGAAAAACTGTTTTTT. It codes for CASSAGGGTNEKLFF. This chain connects TRBV9 to TRBJ1-4; D is unclear. Germline CDR1 SGDLS, CDR2 YYNGEE. This CDR3 spans 15 amino acids.

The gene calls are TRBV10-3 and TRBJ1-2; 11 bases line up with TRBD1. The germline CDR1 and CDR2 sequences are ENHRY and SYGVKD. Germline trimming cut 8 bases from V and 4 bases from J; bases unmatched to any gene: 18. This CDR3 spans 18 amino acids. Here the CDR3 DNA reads TGTGCCATCGGGAACGGAGGGACAGGGGGATCTGCTATCTATGGCTACACCTTC. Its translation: CAIGNGGTGGSAIYGYTF.

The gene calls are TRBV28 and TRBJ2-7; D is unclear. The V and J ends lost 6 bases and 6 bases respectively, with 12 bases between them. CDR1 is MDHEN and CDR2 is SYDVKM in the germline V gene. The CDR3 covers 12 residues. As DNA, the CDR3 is TGTGCCAGCAGCCCCGAGGTCCCCGAGCAGTACTTC. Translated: CASSPEVPEQYF.

The CDR3, as DNA: TGTGCCTGGAGTTCCAGGGTAGAGCAGTACTTC. Translating gives CAWSSRVEQYF. J is TRBJ2-7 and V is TRBV30; D possibly corresponds to TRBD1 (5 bases). V lost 2 bases, J lost 7 bases, and 9 bases lay in between. Germline assignment: CDR1 GTSNPN and CDR2 SVGIG (reference sequence). The CDR3 is 11 amino acids.

CDR3 coding DNA: TGTGCCAGCAGTGGGACAGGGGGCTACGAGCAGTACTTC. This translates into CASSGTGGYEQYF. V usage is TRBV2 and J usage is TRBJ2-5; 10 bases match TRBD1. The end of the DNA is better explained by TRBJ2-7, so the J call may be wrong. The CDR3 is 13 amino acids. Germline lookup yields CDR1 SNHLY and CDR2 FYNNEI.

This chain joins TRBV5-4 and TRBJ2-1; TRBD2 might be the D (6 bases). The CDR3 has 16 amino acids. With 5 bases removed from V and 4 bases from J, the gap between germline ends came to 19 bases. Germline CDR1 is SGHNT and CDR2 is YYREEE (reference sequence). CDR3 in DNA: TGTGCCAGCAGTTCGAGGCCCGGGACTGGATACAATGAGCAGTTCTTC. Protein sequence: CASSSRPGTGYNEQFF. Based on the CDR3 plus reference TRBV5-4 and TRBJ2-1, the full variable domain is ETGVTQSPTHLIKTRGQQVTLRCSSQSGHNTVSWYQQALGQGPQFIFQYYREEENGRGNFPPRFSGLQFPNYSSELNVNALELDDSALYLCASSSRPGTGYNEQFFGPGTRLTVL.

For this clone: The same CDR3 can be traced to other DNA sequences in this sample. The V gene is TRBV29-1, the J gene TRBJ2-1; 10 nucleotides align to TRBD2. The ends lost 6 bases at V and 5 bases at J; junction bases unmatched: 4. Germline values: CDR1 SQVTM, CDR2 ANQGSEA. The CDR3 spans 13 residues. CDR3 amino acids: CSVTSGVHNEQFF. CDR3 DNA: TGCAGCGTAACTAGCGGGGTCCACAATGAGCAGTTCTTC.

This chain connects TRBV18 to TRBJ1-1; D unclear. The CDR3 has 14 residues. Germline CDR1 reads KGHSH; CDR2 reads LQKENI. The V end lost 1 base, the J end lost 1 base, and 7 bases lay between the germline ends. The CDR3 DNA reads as TGTGCCAGCTCACCACAACGGGGGAACACTGAAGCTTTCTTT. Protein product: CASSPQRGNTEAFF.

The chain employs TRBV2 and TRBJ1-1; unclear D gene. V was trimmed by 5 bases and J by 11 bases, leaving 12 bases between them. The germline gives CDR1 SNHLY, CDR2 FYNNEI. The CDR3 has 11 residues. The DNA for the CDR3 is TGTGCCAGCAGTACCGACCGGCGGGCTTTCTTT. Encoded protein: CASSTDRRAFF.

CDR3 in amino acids: CASSFFGVEGEKLFF. The CDR3, as DNA: TGTGCCAGCAGCTTTTTCGGTGTTGAGGGTGAAAAACTGTTTTTT. This sequence joins TRBV7-2 and TRBJ1-4; D call uncertain. Trimming removed 3 bases at V and 7 bases at J, with 15 bases between. CDR1 is SGHTA, CDR2 FQGNSA, per germline. CDR3 length equals 15 residues.